Listed below are T cell receptor beta chains from one sample, sequenced in a study of regulatory T cells in long-lasting Graves disease. TCRdb used MiXCR to reprocess the multiplex PCR reads, holding one entry per CDR3 protein. This table holds roughly 260,000 distinct CDR3 sequences, 18% found once. These sequences were also reported in another study, on T cells in Graves' hyperthyroidism and ophthalmopathy.

This sample comprised peripheral blood mononuclear cells (PBMCs), obtained at new diagnosis, from a patient treated with antithyroid drugs. These receptors originate from a woman aged 30 to 39 with Graves disease. CDR3s include the opening cysteine and the closing phenylalanine or tryptophan. Fields, in order: clone size, D gene, V gene, J gene, CDR3 DNA, CDR3 protein. The D gene is left open where the match is weak. The size of a clone is reported for some rows only, either as once, few or many, or as a class for expanded clones.

clone_size: many
d_call: .
v_call: TRBV12-5
j_call: TRBJ1-5
cdr3_nt: TGTGCTAGTGGTTGGGTACAGGGTATCAATCAGCCCCAGCATTTT
cdr3_aa: CASGWVQGINQPQHF

clone_size: many
d_call: .
v_call: TRBV6-2/TRBV6-3
j_call: TRBJ1-6
cdr3_nt: TGTGCCAGCAGGCGGGGGATCTCCTATAATTCACCCCTCCACTTT
cdr3_aa: CASRRGISYNSPLHF

clone_size: many
d_call: .
v_call: TRBV19
j_call: TRBJ1-5
cdr3_nt: TGTGCCAGTACCACGCAGGGAGGCCAGCCCCAGCATTTT
cdr3_aa: CASTTQGGQPQHF

clone_size: .
d_call: .
v_call: TRBV25-1
j_call: TRBJ2-7
cdr3_nt: TGTGCCAGCAGTGCAAAGTGGAAAGGGGATATCCAGTACTTC
cdr3_aa: CASSAKWKGDIQYF

clone_size: .
d_call: TRBD1
v_call: TRBV6-1
j_call: TRBJ1-1
cdr3_nt: TGTGCCAGCAGTGCAACCCAGGGGGCACCAGAAGCTTTCTTT
cdr3_aa: CASSATQGAPEAFF

clone_size: many
d_call: TRBD1
v_call: TRBV5-1
j_call: TRBJ2-1
cdr3_nt: TGCGCCAGCAGCTTTACAGGGGGCAACTCCTACAATGAGCAGTTCTTC
cdr3_aa: CASSFTGGNSYNEQFF

clone_size: many
d_call: TRBD1
v_call: TRBV18
j_call: TRBJ2-4
cdr3_nt: TGTGCCAGCTCACCCTACAGGGGGACTCCAGAGGGGGATATTCAGTACTTC
cdr3_aa: CASSPYRGTPEGDIQYF

clone_size: many
d_call: .
v_call: TRBV3-1
j_call: TRBJ2-3
cdr3_nt: TGTGCCAGCAGCCATTCCCCGGGCGCAGATACGCAGTATTTT
cdr3_aa: CASSHSPGADTQYF

clone_size: .
d_call: .
v_call: TRBV5-1
j_call: TRBJ2-5
cdr3_nt: TGCGCCAGCACCAAAAACCCCGGAGAGACCCAGTACTTC
cdr3_aa: CASTKNPGETQYF

clone_size: .
d_call: .
v_call: TRBV20-1
j_call: TRBJ1-1
cdr3_nt: TGCAGTGCCTTCGTCGCAGGGGCGAACACTGAAGCTTTCTTT
cdr3_aa: CSAFVAGANTEAFF

clone_size: .
d_call: .
v_call: TRBV11-2
j_call: TRBJ1-1
cdr3_nt: TGTGCCAGCAGCTTGAACTCGGGCGTGAGCCCTGAAGCTTTCTTT
cdr3_aa: CASSLNSGVSPEAFF

clone_size: .
d_call: .
v_call: TRBV20-1
j_call: TRBJ1-3
cdr3_nt: TGCAGTGTGCGGAGCTCTGGAAACACCATATATTTT
cdr3_aa: CSVRSSGNTIYF

clone_size: many
d_call: .
v_call: TRBV9
j_call: TRBJ1-5
cdr3_nt: TGTGCCAGCAGGACCGGGACACGGGAGCCCCAGCATTTT
cdr3_aa: CASRTGTREPQHF

clone_size: many
d_call: .
v_call: TRBV20-1
j_call: TRBJ2-2
cdr3_nt: TGCAGTGCTGGACTCCAGGGGAACACCGGGGAGCTGTTTTTT
cdr3_aa: CSAGLQGNTGELFF

clone_size: many
d_call: .
v_call: TRBV19
j_call: TRBJ1-1
cdr3_nt: TGTGCCAGTAGTCCGTCGCCCGGGGGCGCGGGATGGTCTGAAGCTTTCTTT
cdr3_aa: CASSPSPGGAGWSEAFF

clone_size: many
d_call: .
v_call: TRBV20-1
j_call: TRBJ1-4
cdr3_nt: TGCAGTGCCTGGGCGGTGGGTCGCGAAAAACTGTTTTTT
cdr3_aa: CSAWAVGREKLFF

clone_size: many
d_call: .
v_call: TRBV27
j_call: TRBJ2-7
cdr3_nt: TGTGCCAGCAGTTTATCTGGTCCGGCCCTGGCCTACGAGCAGTACTTC
cdr3_aa: CASSLSGPALAYEQYF

clone_size: many
d_call: .
v_call: TRBV7-8
j_call: TRBJ1-4
cdr3_nt: TGTGCCAGCAGCTTAGCGGCGGCGAATAGTGAAAAACTGTTTTTT
cdr3_aa: CASSLAAANSEKLFF

clone_size: many
d_call: .
v_call: TRBV2
j_call: TRBJ2-6
cdr3_nt: TGTGCCAGCAGTGAGCGTGTCCCGGGCGGTTACTCTGGGGCCAACGTCCTGACTTTC
cdr3_aa: CASSERVPGGYSGANVLTF

clone_size: many
d_call: .
v_call: TRBV11-2
j_call: TRBJ1-2
cdr3_nt: TGTGCCAGCAGCTTCGAAGGAGACAGAGTCTACACCTTC
cdr3_aa: CASSFEGDRVYTF

clone_size: .
d_call: TRBD2
v_call: TRBV6-2/TRBV6-3
j_call: TRBJ2-1
cdr3_nt: TGTGCCAGCAGTGAAGCCGATCTAGCGGGAGTTCCGACCTACAATGAGCAGTTCTTC
cdr3_aa: CASSEADLAGVPTYNEQFF

clone_size: .
d_call: TRBD1
v_call: TRBV20-1
j_call: TRBJ2-7
cdr3_nt: TGCAGTGTCGGGGGACAGGGGGCGCTTCACGAGCAGTACTTC
cdr3_aa: CSVGGQGALHEQYF

clone_size: many
d_call: TRBD2
v_call: TRBV7-3
j_call: TRBJ2-2
cdr3_nt: TGTGCCAGCAGCCCGCTAGCGGGGGGGGCGAACACCGGGGAGCTGTTTTTT
cdr3_aa: CASSPLAGGANTGELFF

clone_size: many
d_call: .
v_call: TRBV9
j_call: TRBJ1-1
cdr3_nt: TGTGCCAGCAGCGAATCCGGGACGGCGAACACTGAAGCTTTCTTT
cdr3_aa: CASSESGTANTEAFF

clone_size: many
d_call: .
v_call: TRBV7-8
j_call: TRBJ2-7
cdr3_nt: TGTGCCAGCAGCTTCCAGGGTCGTGGAACCGAGCAGTACTTC
cdr3_aa: CASSFQGRGTEQYF

clone_size: many
d_call: .
v_call: TRBV2
j_call: TRBJ2-7
cdr3_nt: TGTGCCAGCACGGGTGGCTACGAGCAGTACTTC
cdr3_aa: CASTGGYEQYF

clone_size: many
d_call: .
v_call: TRBV15
j_call: TRBJ1-5
cdr3_nt: TGTGCCACCAGCAGTACCTGGACAGCCCGCTACGAGGGCAATCAGCCCCAGCATTTT
cdr3_aa: CATSSTWTARYEGNQPQHF

clone_size: many
d_call: .
v_call: TRBV5-1
j_call: TRBJ2-1
cdr3_nt: TGCGCCAGCAGCTACGACACCACCCACTACAATGAGCAGTTCTTC
cdr3_aa: CASSYDTTHYNEQFF

clone_size: many
d_call: TRBD1
v_call: TRBV2
j_call: TRBJ2-5
cdr3_nt: TGTGCCAGCAGTGGGACAGGGTCAGGGGAGACCCAGTACTTC
cdr3_aa: CASSGTGSGETQYF

clone_size: few
d_call: .
v_call: TRBV20-1
j_call: TRBJ2-7
cdr3_nt: TGCAGTGCTAGCGGCGGGGCATACTACGAGCAGTACTTC
cdr3_aa: CSASGGAYYEQYF

clone_size: many
d_call: .
v_call: TRBV3-1
j_call: TRBJ2-3
cdr3_nt: TGTGCCAGCAGCCAAGAGGGGGGGGGCGATACGCAGTATTTT
cdr3_aa: CASSQEGGGDTQYF

clone_size: .
d_call: .
v_call: TRBV10-3
j_call: TRBJ2-7
cdr3_nt: TGTGCCAGCAGTTTCCTCAACAACTACGAGCAGTACTTC
cdr3_aa: CASSFLNNYEQYF

clone_size: .
d_call: .
v_call: TRBV11-2
j_call: TRBJ2-1
cdr3_nt: TGTGCCAGCGCGGTGAACGTGGGGTACAATGAGCAGTTCTTC
cdr3_aa: CASAVNVGYNEQFF

clone_size: few
d_call: .
v_call: TRBV4-1
j_call: TRBJ1-3
cdr3_nt: TGCGCCAGCAGCCAAGAATTGGTCGCTACTTTCTCTGGAAACACCATATATTTT
cdr3_aa: CASSQELVATFSGNTIYF

clone_size: .
d_call: TRBD1
v_call: TRBV20-1
j_call: TRBJ1-5
cdr3_nt: TGCAGTGCTAGAGGGGTGGACAGGGGCAATCAGCCCCAGCATTTT
cdr3_aa: CSARGVDRGNQPQHF

clone_size: .
d_call: TRBD1
v_call: TRBV7-4
j_call: TRBJ2-3
cdr3_nt: TGTGCCAGCAGCACCTCCCTGGGACAGGGAGGCCCCACAGATACGCAGTATTTT
cdr3_aa: CASSTSLGQGGPTDTQYF

clone_size: .
d_call: TRBD1
v_call: TRBV10-3
j_call: TRBJ2-1
cdr3_nt: TGTGCCATCAATCCTGGACAGGGGTTAGACAATGAGCAGTTCTTC
cdr3_aa: CAINPGQGLDNEQFF

clone_size: many
d_call: .
v_call: TRBV19
j_call: TRBJ1-1
cdr3_nt: TGTGCCAGTAGTCCTAGACTTGGGTTGAACACTGAAGCTTTCTTT
cdr3_aa: CASSPRLGLNTEAFF

clone_size: many
d_call: .
v_call: TRBV7-2
j_call: TRBJ1-1
cdr3_nt: TGTGCCAGCAGCTTAGGGGCGGCTAACACTGAAGCTTTCTTT
cdr3_aa: CASSLGAANTEAFF

clone_size: .
d_call: .
v_call: TRBV11-1
j_call: TRBJ2-5
cdr3_nt: TGTGCCAGCAGCTATCGTGGAAGAGGTCGGGGCCCTCGAGAGACCCAGTACTTC
cdr3_aa: CASSYRGRGRGPRETQYF

clone_size: .
d_call: .
v_call: TRBV30
j_call: TRBJ2-1
cdr3_nt: TGTGCCTGGACTGGAGCCAATGAGCAGTTCTTC
cdr3_aa: CAWTGANEQFF

clone_size: many
d_call: TRBD1
v_call: TRBV6-2/TRBV6-3
j_call: TRBJ1-5
cdr3_nt: TGTGCCAGCAGTTACTCATTTGTCAGGGGGTATGTTCAGCCCCAGCATTTT
cdr3_aa: CASSYSFVRGYVQPQHF

clone_size: many
d_call: TRBD1
v_call: TRBV19
j_call: TRBJ1-5
cdr3_nt: TGTGCCAGTAGATCATGGCAGGGGGATCAGCCCCAGCATTTT
cdr3_aa: CASRSWQGDQPQHF

clone_size: few
d_call: TRBD1
v_call: TRBV18
j_call: TRBJ1-5
cdr3_nt: TGTGCCAGCTCACCATTTTTCGTGGGACAGGGGAATCAGCCCCAGCATTTT
cdr3_aa: CASSPFFVGQGNQPQHF

clone_size: few
d_call: .
v_call: TRBV6-5
j_call: TRBJ2-2
cdr3_nt: TGTGCCAGCAGTTCCGTGGTAACCGGGGAGCTGTTTTTT
cdr3_aa: CASSSVVTGELFF